This is a list of T cell receptor beta chains from one sample in a study of shared clonotypes between healthy human individuals. This table comes from immunoSEQ multiplex PCR, and its TCRdb copy is limited to in-frame clones, with some not included. Here the sample spans 850,000 to 1,200,000 clones, around 75% being singletons. Sequencing input: memory CD4+ T cells sorted from blood. The source of these receptors is a man aged 18 to 29 in good health. The CDR3 runs from the conserved cysteine through the conserved F or W. A D gene is named only where the DNA matches it firmly. A row's size may be missing; if present it is once, few, many or a size class.

size	J	D	V	CDR3
NA	TRBJ2-2	TRBD1	TRBV18	CASSPFTGGNANTGELFF
few	TRBJ2-2	TRBD2	TRBV5-1	CASSLFSSGGTGELFF
few	TRBJ1-2	NA	TRBV5-4	CASSLDPIWGYTF
NA	TRBJ2-6	TRBD2	TRBV27	CASSLSSGGPGANVLTF
once	TRBJ1-2	TRBD1	TRBV29-1	CSVQDRGHGYTF
NA	TRBJ2-3	NA	TRBV27	CASSYRGTDTQYF
once	TRBJ2-7	NA	TRBV6-6	CASSYLDEQYF
NA	TRBJ2-5	TRBD1	TRBV5-1	CASSFGAGGPQETQYF
NA	TRBJ2-3	TRBD2	TRBV30	CAFSPLAYRTWEDTQYF
NA	TRBJ2-1	TRBD1	TRBV6-1	CASRDRAYNEQFF